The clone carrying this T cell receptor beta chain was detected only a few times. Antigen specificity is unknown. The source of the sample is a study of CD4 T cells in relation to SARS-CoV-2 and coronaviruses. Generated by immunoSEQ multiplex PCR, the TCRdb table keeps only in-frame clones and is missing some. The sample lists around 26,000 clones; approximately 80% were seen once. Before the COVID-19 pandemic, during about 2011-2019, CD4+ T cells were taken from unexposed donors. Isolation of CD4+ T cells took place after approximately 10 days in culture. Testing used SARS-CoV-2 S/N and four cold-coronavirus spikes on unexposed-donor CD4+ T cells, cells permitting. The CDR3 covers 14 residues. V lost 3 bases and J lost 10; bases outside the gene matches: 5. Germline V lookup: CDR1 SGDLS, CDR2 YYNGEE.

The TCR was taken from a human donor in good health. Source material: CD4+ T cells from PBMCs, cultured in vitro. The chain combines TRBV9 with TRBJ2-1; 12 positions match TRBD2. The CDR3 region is CASSASGRAGEQFF. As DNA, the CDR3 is TGTGCCAGCAGCGCTAGCGGGAGGGCCGGGGAGCAGTTCTTC.